These 20 T cell receptor beta chains were all obtained from the same sample, sequenced in a study of OX40 agonist ivuxolimab in advanced cancers. Measured with immunoSEQ multiplex PCR; TCRdb has only the in-frame clones, and not every one. The sample records roughly 60,000 clones, around 83% being singletons. Sequencing was performed on CD4+ or CD8+ T cells sorted from blood, taken in a trial of the OX40 agonist ivuxolimab. The receptors shown here come from an adult with an advanced solid tumor such as melanoma, head and neck, liver or kidney cancer.

V gene TRBV18 combines with J gene TRBJ1-5, with D perhaps TRBD1 (5 bases). The CDR3 has 13 amino acids. V shed 6 bases and J shed 2 bases, with 8 bases lying between them. Germline V CDR1 and CDR2: KGHSH, LQKENI. The CDR3 region has the DNA TGTGCCAGCTCGCGGGGGGGCAATCAGCCCCAGCATTTT. Translation: CASSRGGNQPQHF. The full variable domain, rest sourced from reference TRBV18 and TRBJ1-5, is NAGVMQNPRHLVRRRGQEARLRCSPMKGHSHVYWYRQLPEEGLKFMVYLQKENIIDESGMPKERFSAEFPKEGPSILRIQQVVRGDSAAYFCASSRGGNQPQHFGDGTRLSIL.

The V call is TRBV9, the J call TRBJ2-1; D gene ambiguous. CDR1 is SGDLS, CDR2 YYNGEE, per germline. Trimming cost V 4 bases and J 3 bases, with 11 bases left between them. CDR3 length: 14 residues. The CDR3 nucleotides are TGTGCCAGCAGCACTCACATTAGCTACAATGAGCAGTTCTTC. Translating it yields CASSTHISYNEQFF.

The chain has TRBV7-9 and TRBJ1-2; weak D call: TRBD1 (6 bases). V lost 1 base to trimming and J lost 4 bases, with 7 bases between them. The CDR3 sequence is 13 residues long. Per the germline V gene, CDR1 is SEHNR and CDR2 is FQNEAQ (reference sequence). CDR3 sequence reads: CASSLGGGYGYTF. Written as DNA, the CDR3 is TGTGCCAGCAGCTTAGGAGGGGGCTATGGCTACACCTTC.

This chain links TRBV6-5 with TRBJ2-3; D perhaps matches TRBD2 (6 bases). Trimming removed 8 bases from V and 2 bases from J, with 14 bases in between. The germline V gene encodes CDR1 MNHEY and CDR2 SVGAGI. The CDR3 contains 14 residues. CDR3 nucleotide sequence: TGTGCCAGCGAACAACAGGACTACACAGATACGCAGTATTTT. It is translated as CASEQQDYTDTQYF.

J is TRBJ1-1 and V is TRBV18; no clear D gene. Germline V gene data show CDR1 as KGHSH and CDR2 as LQKENI. Deletions cut 3 bases from V and 11 bases from J, with 19 bases between. The CDR3 length is 14 residues. The CDR3: CASSPQNPSPRAFF. For the CDR3, the DNA is TGTGCCAGCTCACCGCAGAATCCATCCCCGAGGGCTTTCTTT. Looking up the rest from reference TRBV18 and TRBJ1-1 gives the full variable domain: NAGVMQNPRHLVRRRGQEARLRCSPMKGHSHVYWYRQLPEEGLKFMVYLQKENIIDESGMPKERFSAEFPKEGPSILRIQQVVRGDSAAYFCASSPQNPSPRAFFGQGTRLTVV.

The chain links TRBV18 to TRBJ1-1; D is ambiguous. The CDR3 sequence is 12 residues long. Trimming took off 3 bases at V and 4 bases at J, with 6 bases between the two ends. The germline V gene encodes CDR1 KGHSH and CDR2 LQKENI. The CDR3, as DNA: TGTGCCAGCTCACCCCGGAGCACTGAAGCTTTCTTT. Translating it yields CASSPRSTEAFF.

The chain employs TRBV5-6 and TRBJ2-3; D perhaps matches TRBD1 (5 bases). Germline loops: CDR1 SGHDT, CDR2 YYEEEE. Trimming shortened V by 1 base and J by 6 bases, and 15 bases separated the two germline ends. CDR3 length: 15 amino acids. CDR3 in DNA: TGTGCCAGCAGCTTGCCTGGGGCGTCGCGCGATACGCAGTATTTT. Amino acid sequence: CASSLPGASRDTQYF.

The rearrangement uses TRBV9 and TRBJ2-5; tentative D call: TRBD2 (6 bases). This CDR3 has 14 amino acids. Germline CDR1 reads SGDLS; CDR2 reads YYNGEE. V gave up 0 bases and J gave up 4 bases, with 10 bases separating them. The CDR3 DNA is TGTGCCAGCAGCGTAGCCCCCGGGGGAGAGACCCAGTACTTC. Its protein product is CASSVAPGGETQYF.

J is TRBJ1-1 and V is TRBV11-1; possibly TRBD1 for D (5 bases). In germline, CDR1 is SGHAT, CDR2 FQDESV (reference sequence). The ends were cut back, 0 bases at V and 5 bases at J, with 16 bases in the middle. CDR3 length: 16 residues. The CDR3 protein is CASSLASGVGRTEAFF. In nucleotides, the CDR3 is TGTGCCAGCAGCTTAGCCTCGGGGGTGGGTAGGACTGAAGCTTTCTTT.

V gene TRBV4-2 combines with J gene TRBJ2-2; a weak D match, TRBD1 (6 bases). V lost 5 bases, J lost 2 bases, and 15 bases lay in between. Germline V gene data show CDR1 as LGHNA and CDR2 as YNFKEQ. This CDR3 comprises 16 residues. The CDR3 DNA reads TGTGCCAGCAGCGGCCTGCTACAGGGAAACACCGGGGAGCTGTTTTTT. It is translated as CASSGLLQGNTGELFF.

The rearrangement links TRBV7-2 to TRBJ1-2; D not resolved. CDR1 SGHTA and CDR2 FQGNSA come from the germline V gene. Trimming removed 6 bases at V and 9 bases at J, with 11 bases between. The CDR3 covers 11 residues. The DNA for the CDR3 is TGTGCCAGCAGGGGAGGCGGAAGCTACACCTTC. Translating it yields CASRGGGSYTF.

The V call is TRBV6-5, the J call TRBJ1-6; a weak D match, TRBD1 (6 bases). Trimming stripped 2 bases from V and 7 bases from J, with 9 bases between. The CDR3 has 14 amino acids. The V gene's germline CDR1 is MNHEY and CDR2 SVGAGI. In DNA form, the CDR3 reads TGTGCCAGCAGTTACCGAGACAGGAATTCACCCCTCCACTTT. It translates to CASSYRDRNSPLHF.

The rearrangement joins TRBV7-2 to TRBJ1-6; no clear D gene. The CDR3 length is 15 residues. The V gene lost 7 bases and the J gene lost 2 bases, with 12 bases spanning the gap. Per the germline V gene, CDR1 is SGHTA and CDR2 is FQGNSA. CDR3 residues: CASTRGTTYNSPLHF. The DNA for the CDR3 is TGTGCCAGCACACGGGGTACAACCTATAATTCACCCCTCCACTTT.

This chain links TRBV9 with TRBJ1-2; D is undetermined. Trimming shortened V by 6 bases and J by 3 bases, and 15 bases separated the two germline ends. The CDR3 is 14 residues long. Looked up from germline, CDR1 is SGDLS and CDR2 is YYNGEE. The CDR3 loop reads CASNRNTGDYGYTF. The CDR3 DNA reads TGTGCCAGCAACCGAAATACGGGCGACTATGGCTACACCTTC. The full variable domain, rest sourced from reference TRBV9 and TRBJ1-2, is DSGVTQTPKHLITATGQRVTLRCSPRSGDLSVYWYQQSLDQGLQFLIQYYNGEERAKGNILERFSAQQFPDLHSELNLSSLELGDSALYFCASNRNTGDYGYTFGSGTRLTVV.

The V and J genes are TRBV2 and TRBJ1-1, with D possibly TRBD1 on 5 matching bases. Trimming took off 4 bases at V and 5 bases at J, with 17 bases between the two ends. Germline V CDR1 and CDR2: SNHLY, FYNNEI. This CDR3 contains 15 residues. The CDR3 region has the DNA TGTGCCAGCAGTGGGGCAGGGACCCTTTTGACTGAAGCTTTCTTT. Protein sequence: CASSGAGTLLTEAFF.

The CDR3 sequence: CASSIGQGGQFF. The CDR3, as DNA: TGTGCCAGTAGTATTGGGCAGGGAGGTCAGTTCTTC. The rearrangement links TRBV19 to TRBJ2-1, with a weak D call TRBD2 (6 bases). CDR3 size: 12 residues. With 3 bases removed from V and 13 bases from J, the gap between germline ends came to 13 bases. The germline CDR1 and CDR2 sequences are LNHDA and SQIVND (reference sequence).

The chain uses TRBV11-2 and TRBJ2-7, with 7 bases aligning to TRBD2. CDR3 size: 15 residues. The germline gives CDR1 SGHAT, CDR2 FQNNGV. With 4 bases clipped from V and 2 bases from J, the junction kept 8 bases outside the gene matches. The CDR3 is CASSSLLGGTYEQYF. The CDR3 bases are TGTGCCAGCAGCTCCCTCCTGGGGGGGACCTACGAGCAGTACTTC.

The rearrangement joins TRBV18 to TRBJ2-3, with TRBD2 as a possible D gene (5 bases). The CDR3 loop spans 16 amino acids. The V end was cut by 1 base, the J end by 1 base, with 12 bases between. The V gene's germline CDR1 is KGHSH and CDR2 LQKENI. The CDR3 protein is CASSPLSSGGTDTQYF. The CDR3 DNA reads as TGTGCCAGCTCACCACTTTCGAGCGGTGGCACAGATACGCAGTATTTT. The entire variable domain, with the rest obtained from reference TRBV18 and TRBJ2-3, is as follows: NAGVMQNPRHLVRRRGQEARLRCSPMKGHSHVYWYRQLPEEGLKFMVYLQKENIIDESGMPKERFSAEFPKEGPSILRIQQVVRGDSAAYFCASSPLSSGGTDTQYFGPGTRLTVL.

The V and J genes are TRBV5-1 and TRBJ2-7; a possible D gene is TRBD1 (8 bases). Germline V lookup: CDR1 SGHRS, CDR2 YFSETQ. The CDR3 length is 15 residues. V dropped 4 bases and J dropped 5 bases, with 19 bases sitting between them. CDR3 in DNA: TGCGCCAGCAGCCCAACAGGACAGGGAGGGGACGAGCAGTACTTC. Translated, it gives CASSPTGQGGDEQYF.

The chain carries TRBV6-4 and TRBJ2-2; unclear D gene. Germline CDR1 is MRHNA and CDR2 is SNTAGT. The V gene lost 2 bases and the J gene lost 0 bases, with 7 bases spanning the gap. The CDR3 length is 15 residues. In nucleotides, the CDR3 is TGTGCCAGCAGTGACAGGTTCTCGAACACCGGGGAGCTGTTTTTT. It codes for CASSDRFSNTGELFF.